Here is one T cell receptor (beta chain) with its context. Its antigen has not been determined. No base qualities exist here, and no much larger clone lies one base off it. The intended sense of this specimen's time point label: about 28 days (+/-7) after the second vaccine dose. AZD1222 recipients whose second dose came at about 4 weeks and those whose second dose came at about 12 weeks were combined into one group, since spike-specific TCR depth and breadth did not differ between the two schedules. The vaccinee samples were drawn from two UK trials, COV001 and COV002, one of which was a single-blind randomized controlled phase 2/3 trial testing AZD1222 (ChAdOx1 nCoV-19) in healthy adults. For TCRbeta chain sequencing, PBMC samples were collected from trial participants at day 0 and at day 28 after the second dose. The entry originates in a study of T cell responses to AZD1222 COVID-19 vaccine (dated by TCRdb to about 2021). Background for the entire study: TCR sequencing was performed for about 240 trial participants, of whom 207 were given two doses of AZD1222 and some 26 were given two doses of MenACWY control vaccine. Trial participants were enrolled by age into subgroups of 18-55, 56-69 and 70-plus years, and roughly 150, 30 and 60 TCR-sequenced participants, respectively, were included in these subgroups.

CDR1 and CDR2 are read off the germline V gene as KGHSH and LQKENI. V lost 0 bases and J lost 2 bases; the stretch between them is 14 bases long. Counted from cysteine to phenylalanine, this CDR3 has 18 amino acids. CDR3 DNA is the only sequence kept; it has 54 bases, read in frame from the first base. The full study reports these points: The whole spike protein was spanned by vaccine-associated CD4 TCRs, and dominant responses were seen in regions 160-218 and 743-854. After two AZD1222 doses, spike-specific TCR breadth and depth were significantly higher than at day 0 and than in MenACWY recipients. Participants were mostly white British and included more females than males, and it was suggested by the authors that clonal diversity may have been underestimated. Conclusions about previously exposed vaccinees were limited because only a handful of AZD1222 recipients were SARS-CoV-2 seropositive at baseline. Because no samples from the day 14 peak response were available, repertoires could be characterized only after the peak T cell response. Reportedly, close to half of the unique spike-specific TCRs recognized epitopes lying outside the regions that are mutated in the B.1.351 and B.1.1.7 variants. In the small 56-69-year group, the increase in depth fell short of significance, most likely because of low power.

The CDR3 regions of human TCRbeta chains were analyzed by immunosequencing. Per the original workflow: TCRs in the repertoires were matched against a reference library of SARS-CoV-2-specific TCRs that had been generated with the MIRA antigen-specificity platform. Breadth was defined as the fraction of unique TCRs that were SARS-CoV-2-associated. Depth was defined as the fraction of total T cells that were SARS-CoV-2-associated. Using the MIRA data, each spike-specific TCR was mapped to the spike region that the TCR reacts to and placed in a CD4 or CD8 class. Log10-transformed breadth and depth values were compared by one-way ANOVA with Sidak's multiple comparisons tests. TCRdb provides this immuneACCESS table in a form limited to in-frame rearrangements. Some clones are lacking; in checked studies, under half of them reflect an unresolved V gene, and why the rest are absent is not known. V, J and clone size are taken as reported in that table, and D and trimming were inferred from the DNA itself. Recorded for this sample are approximately 130,000 clones; roughly nine tenths of them occurred a single time. Jointly, the top ten make up 9.5% of the sample.

Sample: peripheral blood, taken 28 days after the second AZD1222 dose. The chain was built from TRBV18 and TRBJ2-6, with the D call tentatively TRBD1 or TRBD2, each fitting 5 bases. This sequence originates from an adult who received the AZD1222 COVID-19 vaccine. The nucleotide sequence reads TGTGCCAGCTCACCACCGGGGAGTGGGACCACTGGGGCCAACGTCCTGACTTTC. Translated, it reads CASSPPGSGTTGANVLTF. This CDR3, with the reference TRBV18 and TRBJ2-6 proteins standing in past its ends, gives the full variable domain NAGVMQNPRHLVRRRGQEARLRCSPMKGHSHVYWYRQLPEEGLKFMVYLQKENIIDESGMPKERFSAEFPKEGPSILRIQQVVRGDSAAYFCASSPPGSGTTGANVLTFGAGSRLTVL.